Below, one TCR beta chain is given with its context. Which antigen it targets is not known. No much larger clone exists at a distance of one base, and base qualities are not known. TCRbeta rearrangements were sequenced from genomic DNA using the immunoSEQ assay at survey resolution. Turning to the authors' computational methods: In the TCR sequencing data, the smallest productive clonotype frequency that could be detected was 2.59 x 10-5. Only productive TCRbeta rearrangements, defined as complete and in-frame sequences, were included in the analyses. Clonality for each sample was calculated as Simpson clonality in the immunoSEQ Analyzer version 3.0. Clones were binned by frequency as very rare, small, medium, large (1-20%) or hyperexpanded (>20%). Generation probabilities were estimated with OLGA 1.2.3, V-gene circos plots were made with VDJtools, specificities were searched in VDJdb, and CDR3 motifs were identified with GLIPH. Entries here come from immuneACCESS through TCRdb and include only in-frame sequences with V and J called. Some clones fail to appear in such tables; in the studies checked, an unresolved V gene covers under half of the shortfall, and the cause of the remainder is unknown. V and J calls and clone size are given by that table; D and trimming were obtained from the DNA. In this sample the table shows 30,000 to 40,000 clones, under 80% of which occur a single time. Roughly 2.1% of the sample rests with the top ten.

This sample is part of a study of STAT5B mutations in CD4+ large granular lymphocyte leukemia (dated by TCRdb to 2021 to 2024). General notes on the study: Among the healthy controls, the CDR3 'QG' motif was associated with a particular HLA allele. The study compared the TCRbeta repertoires of patients with CD4+ T-cell large granular lymphocyte leukemia against the TCRbeta repertoires of healthy blood donors. Flow cytometry performed on FACSCanto II or FACSVerse showed that the purified fractions had more than 95% purity among lymphocytes.

Healthy controls were 37 blood donors whose buffy coats came from the Finnish Red Cross blood service. All TCR-sequenced material derived from peripheral blood: patient blood samples and healthy donor buffy coats. Ficoll-Hypaque gradient centrifugation was used to isolate peripheral blood mononuclear cells. CD4+ cells were purified magnetically from the buffy coats of healthy controls. Genomic DNA was extracted with the Gentra Puregene Cell and Tissue kit and quantified on a Qubit 2.0 fluorometer. From the germline V gene, CDR1 is MGHDK and CDR2 is SYGVNS. Taken from cysteine to phenylalanine, the CDR3 has 15 residues. Only the CDR3 DNA is retained, 45 bases long and in frame from the first base. The investigation overall reported the following: Compared with healthy CD4+ repertoires, CD4-sorted patient repertoires appeared more clonal, and this difference remained even after the putative leukemic clones were removed. Enrichment of TRBV06-family usage was observed among the top patient clones (8/27) relative to healthy controls (2/35). The data were not HLA-matched, and the relatively small sample size could explain the higher clonality seen in CD4+ compared with CD8+ T-LGLL. Main leukemic clonotypes were private to each patient, although over 20% of the main leukemic clonotypes were found at low frequency in the non-leukemic repertoires of other patients.

The clonotype was recovered from a human donor in good health. The chain employs TRBV25-1 and TRBJ2-5, and the D gene may be TRBD1, 6 bases matching. The end of the DNA fits TRBJ2-7 better, so the J call may be wrong. Sequenced: CD4+ T cells from blood buffy coats. The sequenced DNA is TGTGCCAGCAGTGCAGTTGAGGGGGTAAGACACGAGCAGTACTTC. It translates to CASSAVEGVRHEQYF.